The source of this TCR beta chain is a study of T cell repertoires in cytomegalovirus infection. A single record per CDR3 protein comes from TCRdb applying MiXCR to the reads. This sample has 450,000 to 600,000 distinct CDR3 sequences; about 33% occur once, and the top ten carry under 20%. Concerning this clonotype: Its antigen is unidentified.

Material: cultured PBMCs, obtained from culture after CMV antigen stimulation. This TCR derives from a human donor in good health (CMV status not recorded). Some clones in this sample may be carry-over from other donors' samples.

CDR3 in amino acids: CASPGHFSYEQYV. As DNA, the CDR3 is TGTGCCAGTCCGGGACACTTCTCCTACGAGCAGTACGTC. V gene TRBV28 combines with J gene TRBJ2-7; maybe TRBD1 (6 bases). V shed 9 bases and J shed 0 bases, with 12 bases lying between them. CDR3 length: 13 amino acids. Germline values: CDR1 MDHEN, CDR2 SYDVKM.